This T cell receptor (beta chain) emerged from a study of blood T cell repertoires in COVID-19. Study information: Samples came from the United States, Italy and Spain, spanning acute and convalescent COVID-19. T cells, B-cell-depleted T cells, or PBMCs provided the cDNA or gDNA that served as material.

This clone was detected once. In the authors' workflow: Reference gene primers were amplified, and this amplification served to estimate nucleated cell counts. Sequencing was performed with immunoSEQ multiplex PCR; in TCRdb, only in-frame clones are kept and a portion is missing. From that table come the V and J calls and clone size; the DNA was used to work out D and trimming. There are hundreds of thousands of clones in the sample; roughly 80% occur only once, and approximately 18% lies in the top ten. Trimming took 6 bases from V and 9 from J; bases not matched to a gene: 7. The CDR3 extends over 13 amino acids.

The material sequenced was peripheral blood. The receptor was isolated from a woman of 80 years or more with active or convalescent COVID-19. The chain has TRBV12-3 or TRBV12-4 and TRBJ2-1, with 8 bases lining up with TRBD2. CDR3 nucleotide sequence: TGTGCCAGCAGACTAGCGGCCCGGAGTGAGCAGTTCTTC. Protein product: CASRLAARSEQFF.